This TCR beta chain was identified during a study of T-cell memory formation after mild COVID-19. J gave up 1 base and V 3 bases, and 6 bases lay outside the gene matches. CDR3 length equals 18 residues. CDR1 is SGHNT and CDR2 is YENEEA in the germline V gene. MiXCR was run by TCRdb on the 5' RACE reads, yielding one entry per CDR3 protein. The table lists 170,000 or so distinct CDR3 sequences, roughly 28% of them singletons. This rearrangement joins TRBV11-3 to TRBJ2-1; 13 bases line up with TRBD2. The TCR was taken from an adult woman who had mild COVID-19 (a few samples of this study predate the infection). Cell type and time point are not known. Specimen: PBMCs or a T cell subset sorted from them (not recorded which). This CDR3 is CASSFRLAGGGSYNEQFF. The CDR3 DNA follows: TGTGCCAGCAGCTTCAGACTAGCGGGAGGCGGATCCTACAATGAGCAGTTCTTC.